Presented here are 12 T cell receptor beta chains from one specimen sequenced in a study of Ad26.COV2.S vaccination and SARS-CoV-2 variants. Sequencing used immunoSEQ multiplex PCR; TCRdb keeps in-frame clones, though not all of them. The top ten hold roughly 3% of the sample, which has some 390,000 clones, about nine tenths seen once. Treatment: about 20 received Ad26.COV2.S at low or high dose, single or two shots; several received placebo; per-sample allocation not given. Samples came from day 63 after the first vaccine or placebo injection. Sequencing used peripheral blood, obtained in a trial of Ad26.COV2.S vaccine versus placebo. These receptors were taken from a person between 18 and 65 years old who received the Ad26.COV2.S COVID-19 vaccine or a placebo.

With respect to this clone: Its ends do not fully match the called genes, so a read error is possible. The chain couples TRBV7-6 to TRBJ1-4; a possible D gene is TRBD1 (6 bases). Germline V lookup: CDR1 SGHVS, CDR2 FNYEAQ. The CDR3 consists of 14 residues. Written as DNA, the CDR3 is TGTGCCAGCAGCCTAGCCGGGGGGGGCGAAAAACTGTTTTTT. As protein: CASSLAGGGEKLFF.

This chain uses TRBV10-2 with TRBJ2-5; 8 nucleotides agree with TRBD1. The CDR3 runs to 14 residues. Germline values: CDR1 WSHSY, CDR2 SAAADI. Trimming cost V 4 bases and J 4 bases; bases outside gene matches: 5. The CDR3 spells CASSGQGAGETQYF. CDR3 bases: TGCGCCAGCAGTGGGCAGGGGGCTGGAGAGACCCAGTACTTC.

The rearrangement joins TRBV7-9 to TRBJ2-1; 11 bases map to TRBD2. The V and J ends lost 5 bases and 2 bases, in that order; junction bases with no gene match: 14. The V gene's germline CDR1 is SEHNR and CDR2 FQNEAQ (reference sequence). This CDR3 spans 19 amino acids. DNA for the CDR3: TGTGCCAGCAGCACCCCTAGCGGGGGGCGCAACGATCCCTACAATGAGCAGTTCTTC. This sequence encodes CASSTPSGGRNDPYNEQFF. The full variable domain, rest sourced from reference TRBV7-9 and TRBJ2-1, is DTGVSQNPRHKITKRGQNVTFRCDPISEHNRLYWYRQTLGQGPEFLTYFQNEAQLEKSRLLSDRFSAERPKGSFSTLEIQRTEQGDSAMYLCASSTPSGGRNDPYNEQFFGPGTRLTVL.

J is TRBJ1-2 and V is TRBV5-4, with a tentative D call TRBD1 (5 bases). The germline V and J ends were trimmed by 3 bases and 9 bases, with 15 bases remaining between them. The CDR3 extends over 13 amino acids. The germline V gene encodes CDR1 SGHNT and CDR2 YYREEE (reference sequence). The CDR3 spells CASSSQGGGSYTF. CDR3 DNA sequence: TGTGCCAGCAGCTCCCAGGGAGGTGGAAGCTACACCTTC.

The rearrangement uses TRBV5-1 and TRBJ1-3; tentative D call: TRBD1 (5 bases). The CDR3 contains 15 residues. The ends were cut back, 4 bases at V and 0 bases at J, with 11 bases in the middle. Germline loops: CDR1 SGHRS, CDR2 YFSETQ. For the CDR3, the DNA is TGCGCCAGCAGCGACGGGGCCAGCTCTGGAAACACCATATATTTT. Amino acid sequence: CASSDGASSGNTIYF.

As to this clone: Other DNA sequences within the sample encode an identical CDR3. The chain employs TRBV18 and TRBJ1-1; D is unclear. Germline lookup yields CDR1 KGHSH and CDR2 LQKENI. CDR3 size: 13 residues. The V and J ends lost 4 bases and 0 bases respectively, with 6 bases between them. This CDR3 reads CASSQGMNTEAFF. Here the CDR3 DNA reads TGTGCCAGCTCACAAGGGATGAACACTGAAGCTTTCTTT.

This chain links TRBV29-1 with TRBJ1-4; no clear D. This CDR3 has 10 residues. CDR1 is SQVTM and CDR2 is ANQGSEA in the germline V gene. With 0 bases removed from V and 7 bases from J, the gap between germline ends came to 0 bases. The DNA of the CDR3 is TGCAGCGTTGAAGATGAAAAACTGTTTTTT. Protein: CSVEDEKLFF.

The chain links TRBV13 to TRBJ2-1; D is possibly TRBD2 (6 bases). Germline loops: CDR1 PRHDT, CDR2 FYEKMQ (reference sequence). This CDR3 comprises 15 residues. The germline V and J ends were trimmed by 5 bases and 5 bases, with 16 bases remaining between them. The DNA for the CDR3 is TGTGCCAGCAGCCTCGGGGGAACCTATAACAATGAGCAGTTCTTC. Encoded protein: CASSLGGTYNNEQFF.

Here the CDR3 reads CASSPQMAGANTEAFF. In nucleotides, the CDR3 is TGTGCCAGCTCACCTCAGATGGCGGGGGCAAACACTGAAGCTTTCTTT. The chain links TRBV18 to TRBJ1-1; D possibly corresponds to TRBD1 (6 bases). Germline CDR1 is KGHSH and CDR2 is LQKENI. Trimming removed 3 bases from V and 2 bases from J, with 16 bases in between. The CDR3 length is 16 residues.

V usage is TRBV6-5 and J usage is TRBJ2-1; D is possibly TRBD1 (6 bases). V lost 7 bases, J lost 3 bases, and 10 bases lay in between. The CDR3 has 13 amino acids. Germline assignment: CDR1 MNHEY and CDR2 SVGAGI. The DNA for the CDR3 is TGTGCCAGCACCCCGGACAGCTACAATGAGCAGTTCTTC. Protein product: CASTPDSYNEQFF.

The CDR3, as DNA: TGCGCCAGCAGCTTGGGGCCTAGCGGGGCCACAGATACGCAGTATTTT. Residues: CASSLGPSGATDTQYF. This rearrangement joins TRBV5-1 to TRBJ2-3; 9 nucleotides match TRBD2. V was pared by 0 bases and J by 2 bases, with 4 bases of the junction left unmatched. This CDR3 is 16 amino acids long. Germline V CDR1 and CDR2: SGHRS, YFSETQ.

This clone was counted a single time. This rearrangement joins TRBV18 to TRBJ2-7, with TRBD1 matching over 9 bases. Per the germline V gene, CDR1 is KGHSH and CDR2 is LQKENI. The trim removed 6 bases at V and 0 bases at J, leaving 3 bases unmatched. The CDR3 has 14 amino acids. The CDR3 DNA reads as TGTGCCAGCTCCGGGACAGGGCTCTCCTACGAGCAGTACTTC. It codes for CASSGTGLSYEQYF.